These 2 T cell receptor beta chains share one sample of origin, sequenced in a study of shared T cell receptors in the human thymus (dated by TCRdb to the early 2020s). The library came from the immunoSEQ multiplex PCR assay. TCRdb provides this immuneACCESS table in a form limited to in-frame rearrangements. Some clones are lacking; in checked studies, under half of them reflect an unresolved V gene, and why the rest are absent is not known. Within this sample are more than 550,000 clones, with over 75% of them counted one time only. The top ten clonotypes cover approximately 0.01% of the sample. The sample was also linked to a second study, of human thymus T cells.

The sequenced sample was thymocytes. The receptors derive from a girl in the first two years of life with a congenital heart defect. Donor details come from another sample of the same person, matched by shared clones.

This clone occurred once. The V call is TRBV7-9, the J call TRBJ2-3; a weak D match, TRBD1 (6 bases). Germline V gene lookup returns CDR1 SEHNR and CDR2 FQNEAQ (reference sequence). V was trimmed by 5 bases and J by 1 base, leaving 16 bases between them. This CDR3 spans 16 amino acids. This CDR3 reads CASSRTVAQGTDTQYF. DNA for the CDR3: TGTGCCAGCAGCCGGACAGTTGCGCAAGGCACAGATACGCAGTATTTT.

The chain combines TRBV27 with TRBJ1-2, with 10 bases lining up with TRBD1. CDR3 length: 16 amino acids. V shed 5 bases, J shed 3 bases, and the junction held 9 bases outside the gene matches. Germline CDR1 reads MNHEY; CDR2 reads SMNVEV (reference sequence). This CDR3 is CASSPKGTGDHYGYTF. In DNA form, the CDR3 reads TGTGCCAGCAGTCCAAAGGGGACAGGGGACCACTATGGCTACACCTTC.